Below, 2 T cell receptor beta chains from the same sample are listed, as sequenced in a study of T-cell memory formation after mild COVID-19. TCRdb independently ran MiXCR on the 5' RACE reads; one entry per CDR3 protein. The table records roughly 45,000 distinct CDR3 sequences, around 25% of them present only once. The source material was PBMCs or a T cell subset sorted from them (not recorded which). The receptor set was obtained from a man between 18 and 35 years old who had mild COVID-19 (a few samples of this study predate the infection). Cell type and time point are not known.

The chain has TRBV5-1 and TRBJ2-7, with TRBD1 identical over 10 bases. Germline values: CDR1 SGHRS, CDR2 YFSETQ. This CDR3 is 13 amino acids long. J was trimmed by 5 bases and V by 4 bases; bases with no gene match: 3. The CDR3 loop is CASSTGTGDEQYV. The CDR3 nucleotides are TGCGCCAGCAGCACCGGGACAGGGGACGAGCAGTACGTC.

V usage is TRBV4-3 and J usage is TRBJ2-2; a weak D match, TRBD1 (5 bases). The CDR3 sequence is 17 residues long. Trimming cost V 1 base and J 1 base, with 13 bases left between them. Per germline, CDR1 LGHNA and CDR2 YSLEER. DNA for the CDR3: TGCGCCAGCAGCCAAGTGGGGCCGTGGGTGAACACCGGGGAGCTGTTTTTT. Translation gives CASSQVGPWVNTGELFF.